The T cell receptor beta chain described here comes from a study of blood T cell repertoires in COVID-19. Germline V lookup: CDR1 LGHNA, CDR2 YNFKEQ. The V end lost 0 bases, the J end lost 4 bases, and 9 bases lay between the germline ends. The CDR3 sequence is 15 residues long. Produced via immunoSEQ multiplex PCR; TCRdb's table is partial and in-frame only. Of about 140,000 clones listed, 75% to 90% are singletons. This receptor was identified in a woman between 55 and 75 years old with active COVID-19. Sequenced: peripheral blood. V and J are TRBV4-2 and TRBJ1-4; TRBD1 might be the D (5 bases). DNA for the CDR3: TGTGCCAGCAGCCAAGACGCCAGGGTTAATGAAAAACTGTTTTTT. Amino acids: CASSQDARVNEKLFF.